Reported below is one T cell receptor (beta chain). This specimen comes from a study of cytomegalovirus exposure and HLA in healthy donors. The PCR ran on 60 Vbeta and 13 Jbeta primers. Data came from immunoSEQ multiplex PCR; TCRdb stores just in-frame clones and leaves some out. The sample contains approximately 240,000 clones, around 89% of which appear only once. The CDR3 contains 16 residues. From germline, CDR1 is MGHDK and CDR2 SYGVNS. Between the trimmed V and J ends, which lost 1 base and 3 bases, there was a span of 16 bases. The V and J genes are TRBV25-1 and TRBJ2-7; D is possibly TRBD1 (6 bases). The sequence was collected from a woman under 30 in good health and CMV-seronegative. The sequenced sample consisted of PBMCs. The CDR3 coding sequence is TGTGCCAGCAGTGAATTCGGGGCAGGGGCAGGCTACGAGCAGTACTTC. Translation gives CASSEFGAGAGYEQYF.